Listed here are 15 T cell receptor beta chains from one sample, sequenced in a study of shared clonotypes between healthy human individuals. Cells designated naive CD8 were CD45RO-negative and were positively selected for CCR7, with terminally differentiated effector memory CD45RA+ cells excluded. Profiling relied on immunoSEQ multiplex PCR, and the TCRdb table lists in-frame clones only, not all of them. The sample records some 2.1 million clones, approximately 94% being singletons. Material: naive CD8+ T cells sorted from blood. These receptor sequences come from a man aged 18 to 35 in good health.

This clone was observed once. The chain joins TRBV29-1 to TRBJ2-3; TRBD2 is a possible D gene (6 bases). Germline loops: CDR1 SQVTM, CDR2 ANQGSEA. Trimming removed 4 bases from V and 0 bases from J, with 14 bases in between. The CDR3 is made up of 15 amino acids. The CDR3 DNA follows: TGCAGCGTTGGGGGGGAGACTATGAGCACAGATACGCAGTATTTT. Its translation: CSVGGETMSTDTQYF.

This sequence joins TRBV28 and TRBJ2-5, with 11 bases that match TRBD2. The CDR3 is 21 amino acids. V shed 3 bases and J 6 bases; nucleotides not matched to a gene: 24. The germline gives CDR1 MDHEN, CDR2 SYDVKM. CDR3 region: CASSFSGVPGGLAGVFQTQYF. CDR3 DNA sequence: TGTGCCAGCAGTTTCTCCGGCGTCCCCGGCGGACTAGCGGGCGTCTTCCAGACCCAGTACTTC.

This clone was seen only once. The rearrangement links TRBV7-2 to TRBJ2-7; no clear D. With 5 bases removed from V and 2 bases from J, the gap between germline ends came to 10 bases. The CDR3 consists of 13 residues. Per germline, CDR1 SGHTA and CDR2 FQGNSA. CDR3 nucleotide sequence: TGTGCCAGCAGCCTAGGGTCTCCCTACGAGCAGTACTTC. Translated: CASSLGSPYEQYF.

The chain is built from TRBV7-2 and TRBJ2-3; D not resolved. V was shortened by 3 bases and J by 0 bases, with 13 bases between the two germline ends. Germline CDR1 and CDR2: SGHTA and FQGNSA. This CDR3 is 16 amino acids long. The CDR3 DNA reads TGTGCCAGCAGCTTGCTTGCCCAGTCTAGCACAGATACGCAGTATTTT. Its protein is CASSLLAQSSTDTQYF.

The chain combines TRBV9 with TRBJ2-2; TRBD1 agrees at 7 bases. The trim removed 7 bases at V and 6 bases at J, leaving 9 bases unmatched. In germline, CDR1 is SGDLS, CDR2 YYNGEE. The CDR3 has 14 amino acids. CDR3 nucleotide sequence: TGTGCCAGCGGGACCACAGGGGACCCCGGGGAGCTGTTTTTT. Translating gives CASGTTGDPGELFF.

This chain connects TRBV10-2 to TRBJ2-2; D is perhaps TRBD1 (6 bases). Germline V gives CDR1 WSHSY, CDR2 SAAADI. This CDR3 comprises 17 residues. Between the trimmed V and J ends, which lost 0 bases and 4 bases, there was a span of 15 bases. CDR3 coding DNA: TGCGCCAGCAGTGAGTCGATGTGGGGGCAGGGCACCGGGGAGCTGTTTTTT. Its protein is CASSESMWGQGTGELFF.

The chain employs TRBV27 and TRBJ2-7; weak D call: TRBD1 (6 bases). CDR1 is MNHEY and CDR2 is SMNVEV in the germline V gene (reference sequence). The germline V and J ends were trimmed by 2 bases and 3 bases, with 17 bases remaining between them. This CDR3 contains 16 residues. CDR3 loop: CASSLLGQTGSYEQYF. The CDR3, as DNA: TGTGCCAGCAGTTTACTCGGACAGACCGGCAGCTACGAGCAGTACTTC.

V usage is TRBV27 and J usage is TRBJ2-7; TRBD2 matches at 9 bases. V trimming: 2 bases; J trimming: 5 bases; junction bases outside the gene matches: 7. Per the germline V gene, CDR1 is MNHEY and CDR2 is SMNVEV (reference sequence). This CDR3 spans 15 amino acids. CDR3 in DNA: TGTGCCAGCAGTTTAAGGGCGGGGGGGCCCCACGAGCAGTACTTC. It translates to CASSLRAGGPHEQYF.

V gene TRBV9 combines with J gene TRBJ1-3; D is unclear. CDR1 and CDR2 from the germline V gene are SGDLS and YYNGEE. Trimming removed 3 bases from V and 0 bases from J, with 10 bases in between. CDR3 length: 15 residues. This chain's CDR3 is CASSGDGYSGNTIYF. The CDR3 bases are TGTGCCAGCAGCGGAGACGGATACTCTGGAAACACCATATATTTT.

The rearrangement links TRBV13 to TRBJ2-2; 10 bases agree with TRBD1. The CDR3 is made up of 16 amino acids. Unmatched junction bases numbered 6, after V lost 3 bases and J lost 5 bases. Germline-derived CDR1 and CDR2 are PRHDT and FYEKMQ (reference sequence). CDR3 DNA sequence: TGTGCCAGCAGCTTCAGACAGGGGGCTGGGACCGGGGAGCTGTTTTTT. It specifies CASSFRQGAGTGELFF.

The genes are TRBV11-2 and TRBJ2-1; no clear D gene. The CDR3 spans 14 residues. Trimming left V 2 bases short and J 7 bases short, with 12 bases between. Germline V gene sequence: CDR1 SGHAT, CDR2 FQNNGV. The CDR3 reads CASSLPGADNEQFF. Here the CDR3 DNA reads TGTGCCAGCAGCTTACCGGGTGCAGATAATGAGCAGTTCTTC.

The sample holds one count of this clone. V is TRBV7-2 and J is TRBJ2-1; 8 bases are shared with TRBD1. The V gene's germline CDR1 is SGHTA and CDR2 FQGNSA. Trimming took 3 bases from V and 3 from J; bases not matched to a gene: 7. This CDR3 has 16 amino acids. As DNA, the CDR3 is TGTGCCAGCAGCTTGGAGACAGGGGTGGGCTACAATGAGCAGTTCTTC. It codes for CASSLETGVGYNEQFF. Looking up the rest from reference TRBV7-2 and TRBJ2-1 gives the full variable domain: GAGVSQSPSNKVTEKGKDVELRCDPISGHTALYWYRQSLGQGLEFLIYFQGNSAPDKSGLPSDRFSAERTGGSVSTLTIQRTQQEDSAVYLCASSLETGVGYNEQFFGPGTRLTVL.

This chain uses TRBV5-8 with TRBJ1-4; 9 bases fit TRBD1. Germline values: CDR1 SGHTS, CDR2 YDEGEE. V shed 4 bases, J shed 8 bases, and the junction held 6 bases outside the gene matches. CDR3 length: 14 residues. The CDR3 here is CASSPRTGAEKLFF. DNA for the CDR3: TGTGCCAGCAGCCCCCGGACAGGGGCCGAAAAACTGTTTTTT.

The chain couples TRBV5-1 to TRBJ2-1, with D possibly matching TRBD2 (6 bases). V lost 0 bases, J lost 8 bases, and 12 bases lay in between. Germline V gene lookup returns CDR1 SGHRS and CDR2 YFSETQ. The CDR3 length is 14 residues. The DNA for the CDR3 is TGCGCCAGCAGCTTGGATTACGGGAGCTATGAGCAGTTCTTC. This gives the protein CASSLDYGSYEQFF.

The gene calls are TRBV6-1 and TRBJ1-1, with D tentatively TRBD1 (6 bases). Trimming cost V 1 base and J 5 bases, with 20 bases left between them. Germline lookup yields CDR1 MNHNS and CDR2 SASEGT. The CDR3 length is 17 residues. The CDR3 coding sequence is TGTGCCAGCAGTGAAGTCGGGACAACCTTCGTCTGGACTGAAGCTTTCTTT. This sequence encodes CASSEVGTTFVWTEAFF.